The 30 T cell receptor beta chains reported below all come from one sample, sequenced in a study of T cell responses to AZD1222 COVID-19 vaccine. Generated by immunoSEQ multiplex PCR, the TCRdb table keeps only in-frame clones and is missing some. The sample consists of approximately 140,000 clones, approximately 92% of them appearing once. The source was peripheral blood, collected 28 days after the second AZD1222 dose. The receptors shown here come from an adult who received the AZD1222 COVID-19 vaccine.

The chain has TRBV28 and TRBJ2-7; TRBD1 or TRBD2 may be the D gene (5 bases each). The V gene's germline CDR1 is MDHEN and CDR2 SYDVKM. The length of the CDR3 is 13 residues. Trimming took 8 bases from V and 2 from J, leaving 13 bases between them. Here the CDR3 reads CASVRDDTYEQYF. CDR3 in DNA: TGTGCCAGCGTACGGGACGATACCTACGAGCAGTACTTC.

This rearrangement joins TRBV19 to TRBJ1-5, with D hard to call. Germline loops: CDR1 LNHDA, CDR2 SQIVND (reference sequence). Trimming removed 2 bases from V and 7 bases from J, with 9 bases in between. The CDR3 is 13 residues long. The CDR3 reads CASSIMDGQPQHF. In DNA form, the CDR3 reads TGTGCCAGTAGTATAATGGACGGGCAGCCCCAGCATTTT.

The chain uses TRBV7-2 and TRBJ2-2; 9 bases match TRBD2. J lost 13 bases, V lost 4 bases, and 16 bases had no gene match. This CDR3 is 16 amino acids long. Germline CDR1 is SGHTA and CDR2 is FQGNSA. This chain's CDR3 is CASSSSPAGGLPGLFF. The CDR3 DNA reads as TGTGCCAGCAGCTCTTCCCCAGCGGGAGGTTTACCGGGGCTGTTTTTT.

The genes are TRBV2 and TRBJ1-1; 8 positions agree with TRBD1. J was trimmed by 4 bases and V by 0 bases; bases with no gene match: 4. Germline V gene lookup returns CDR1 SNHLY and CDR2 FYNNEI. The length of the CDR3 is 15 residues. CDR3 loop: CASSEAWQGATEAFF. For the CDR3, the DNA is TGTGCCAGCAGTGAAGCGTGGCAGGGGGCCACTGAAGCTTTCTTT.

This chain uses TRBV28 with TRBJ1-6, with a possible D match to TRBD1 (6 bases). V gave up 4 bases and J gave up 2 bases, with 12 bases separating them. Germline values: CDR1 MDHEN, CDR2 SYDVKM. This CDR3 is 16 amino acids long. For the CDR3, the DNA is TGTGCCAGCAGTTCGACCGGGGGCCCCTATAATTCACCCCTCCACTTT. Translation gives CASSSTGGPYNSPLHF.

The genes are TRBV7-2 and TRBJ1-2, with D unresolved. Trimming left V 7 bases short and J 2 bases short, with 14 bases between. Germline V gives CDR1 SGHTA, CDR2 FQGNSA. The CDR3 sequence is 14 residues long. The CDR3 bases are TGTGCCAGCACCCCTGACCCTTCCAACTATGGCTACACCTTC. Translating it yields CASTPDPSNYGYTF. Full variable domain (missing parts from reference TRBV7-2 and TRBJ1-2): GAGVSQSPSNKVTEKGKDVELRCDPISGHTALYWYRQSLGQGLEFLIYFQGNSAPDKSGLPSDRFSAERTGGSVSTLTIQRTQQEDSAVYLCASTPDPSNYGYTFGSGTRLTVV.

The gene calls are TRBV3-1 (or the pseudogene TRBV3-2) and TRBJ2-2; 9 bases are shared with TRBD2. From germline, CDR1 is LGHDT and CDR2 YNNKEL (reference sequence). J was trimmed by 6 bases and V by 4 bases; bases with no gene match: 6. The CDR3 runs 15 residues. The CDR3: CASSPFAGGPGELFF. The CDR3 DNA reads TGTGCCAGCAGCCCGTTCGCGGGAGGGCCCGGGGAGCTGTTTTTT.

J is TRBJ1-3 and V is TRBV11-2; D may be TRBD1 (6 bases). Germline loops: CDR1 SGHAT, CDR2 FQNNGV. There are 16 residues in the CDR3. The V end lost 1 base, the J end lost 4 bases, and 14 bases lay between the germline ends. The DNA of the CDR3 is TGTGCCAGCAGCTTAGCGGGGGTGGACAGAGGAAACACCATATATTTT. Encoded protein: CASSLAGVDRGNTIYF.

V is TRBV28 and J is TRBJ2-7, with TRBD2 identical over 7 bases. This CDR3 spans 14 amino acids. Per germline, CDR1 MDHEN and CDR2 SYDVKM. Germline trimming cut 5 bases from V and 2 bases from J; bases unmatched to any gene: 6. The CDR3 DNA reads as TGTGCCAGCAGTCCGAGACTAGCAACCTACGAGCAGTACTTC. It specifies CASSPRLATYEQYF. The full variable domain, in which reference TRBV28 and TRBJ2-7 provide the parts outside the CDR3, is DVKVTQSSRYLVKRTGEKVFLECVQDMDHENMFWYRQDPGLGLRLIYFSYDVKMKEKGDIPEGYSVSREKKERFSLILESASTNQTSMYLCASSPRLATYEQYFGPGTRLTVT.

This clone occurred once. The gene calls are TRBV28 and TRBJ2-2, with TRBD2 matching over 7 bases. CDR3 length: 17 amino acids. Germline CDR1 and CDR2: MDHEN and SYDVKM. V lost 3 bases and J lost 4; bases outside the gene matches: 11. The CDR3 nucleotides are TGTGCCAGCAGTTTCGGCCTAGCGGACGCCGGCACCGGGGAGCTGTTTTTT. Translated: CASSFGLADAGTGELFF. Full variable domain (rest looked up from reference TRBV28 and TRBJ2-2): DVKVTQSSRYLVKRTGEKVFLECVQDMDHENMFWYRQDPGLGLRLIYFSYDVKMKEKGDIPEGYSVSREKKERFSLILESASTNQTSMYLCASSFGLADAGTGELFFGEGSRLTVL.

The DNA of the CDR3 is TGCGCCAGCAGCCAAGACGGTAGCGGGAGGGGTCCCAATGAGCAGTTCTTC. It is translated as CASSQDGSGRGPNEQFF. V is TRBV4-1 and J is TRBJ2-1, with 11 bases fitting TRBD2. CDR3 size: 17 residues. The V gene end was trimmed by 0 bases and the J gene end by 6 bases; junction bases not matched to a gene: 7. Germline assignment: CDR1 MGHRA and CDR2 YSYEKL.

The V and J genes are TRBV11-3 and TRBJ2-3; 7 nucleotides match TRBD1. Germline CDR1 and CDR2: SGHNT and YENEEA. The CDR3 runs to 14 residues. With V trimmed by 3 bases and J by 2 bases, 2 bases remained unmatched. The CDR3 DNA reads TGTGCCAGCAGCTTTGACAGGGACACAGATACGCAGTATTTT. Protein sequence: CASSFDRDTDTQYF.

This chain joins TRBV6-2 or TRBV6-3 and TRBJ2-1; D is undetermined. V lost 2 bases, J lost 7 bases, and 15 bases lay in between. Germline values: CDR1 MNHEY, CDR2 SVGEGT. CDR3 length equals 15 residues. The CDR3 DNA reads TGTGCCAGCAGTTACCACTACGACCCTAGAAATGAGCAGTTCTTC. It is translated as CASSYHYDPRNEQFF.

This clone was observed a single time. This chain uses TRBV30 with TRBJ1-2, with D perhaps matching TRBD1 (5 bases). Germline CDR1 GTSNPN, CDR2 SVGIG (reference sequence). Trimming removed 6 bases from V and 8 bases from J, with 16 bases in between. The CDR3 runs 12 residues. This chain's CDR3 is CACHYGTYGYTF. As DNA, the CDR3 is TGTGCCTGCCATTACGGGACCTACGGCTACACCTTC.

The rearrangement uses TRBV11-3 and TRBJ2-7; D possibly corresponds to TRBD2 (5 bases). V gave up 4 bases and J gave up 2 bases, with 15 bases separating them. The CDR3 contains 15 residues. The germline CDR1 and CDR2 sequences are SGHNT and YENEEA. DNA of the CDR3: TGTGCCAGCAGCTGGGCAAAGGACTTACCCTACGAGCAGTACTTC. As protein: CASSWAKDLPYEQYF.

The chain combines TRBV12-3 or TRBV12-4 with TRBJ2-7, with D uncertain. The CDR3 loop spans 12 amino acids. Trimming left V 6 bases short and J 4 bases short, with 10 bases between. This CDR3 is CASSLGLYEQYF. DNA for the CDR3: TGTGCCAGCAGCCTAGGGCTTTACGAGCAGTACTTC.

The chain uses TRBV5-4 and TRBJ2-7; D remains ambiguous. Germline V CDR1 and CDR2: SGHNT, YYREEE (reference sequence). The CDR3 has 11 residues. V was shortened by 2 bases and J by 3 bases, with 3 bases between the two germline ends. CDR3: CASSLGYEQYF. The CDR3, as DNA: TGTGCCAGCAGCTTAGGCTACGAGCAGTACTTC.

This rearrangement joins TRBV5-1 to TRBJ2-7, with 7 nucleotides matching TRBD1. J was trimmed by 0 bases and V by 4 bases; bases with no gene match: 7. This CDR3 region has 15 residues. Germline CDR1 is SGHRS and CDR2 is YFSETQ. In DNA form, the CDR3 reads TGCGCCAGCAGCGTCGACCGGGACAGCTCCTACGAGCAGTACTTC. Translated: CASSVDRDSSYEQYF.

The V gene is TRBV7-8, the J gene TRBJ2-7, with D perhaps matching TRBD1 (7 bases). From germline, CDR1 is SGHVS and CDR2 FQNEAQ. The CDR3 length is 14 residues. V was shortened by 8 bases and J by 2 bases, with 16 bases between the two germline ends. The CDR3 DNA follows: TGTGCCAGCCGACGGGAGCAGGGGGCCTACGAGCAGTACTTC. Amino acid sequence: CASRREQGAYEQYF.

The chain carries TRBV14 and TRBJ2-3; TRBD2 agrees at 9 bases. There are 16 residues in the CDR3. V trimming: 0 bases; J trimming: 3 bases; junction bases outside the gene matches: 4. Germline V gene data show CDR1 as SGHDN and CDR2 as FVKESK. The CDR3: CASSQELTSGTDTQYF. The CDR3 nucleotides read TGTGCCAGCAGCCAAGAGTTAACTAGCGGGACAGATACGCAGTATTTT. Drawing the rest from reference TRBV14 and TRBJ2-3, the complete variable domain is EAGVTQFPSHSVIEKGQTVTLRCDPISGHDNLYWYRRVMGKEIKFLLHFVKESKQDESGMPNNRFLAERTGGTYSTLKVQPAELEDSGVYFCASSQELTSGTDTQYFGPGTRLTVL.

This chain joins TRBV24-1 and TRBJ2-7; tentatively, D is TRBD1 or TRBD2 (6 bases each). The V and J ends lost 4 bases and 0 bases respectively, with 9 bases between them. The germline V gene encodes CDR1 KGHDR and CDR2 SFDVKD. This CDR3 is 14 amino acids long. The CDR3 nucleotides read TGTGCCACCAGTGACGGGGGCCCCTCCTACGAGCAGTACTTC. Protein product: CATSDGGPSYEQYF.

V usage is TRBV28 and J usage is TRBJ2-7; no clear D gene. The germline V gene has CDR1 MDHEN and CDR2 SYDVKM. The CDR3 runs 14 residues. The V end was cut by 4 bases, the J end by 2 bases, with 12 bases between. The CDR3 nucleotides are TGTGCCAGCAGTTGGTCGGTCAGCCCCTACGAGCAGTACTTC. This gives the protein CASSWSVSPYEQYF.

The V and J genes are TRBV3-1 (or the pseudogene TRBV3-2) and TRBJ2-7, with 10 bases that match TRBD2. The trim removed 0 bases at V and 2 bases at J, leaving 10 bases unmatched. The CDR3 loop spans 18 amino acids. Germline CDR1 is LGHDT and CDR2 is YNNKEL (reference sequence). CDR3 sequence (DNA): TGTGCCAGCAGCCAAGAGGGGGCTAGCGGGAGCTATCCCTACGAGCAGTACTTC. Translated: CASSQEGASGSYPYEQYF.

The V and J genes are TRBV5-1 and TRBJ1-3, with 9 bases fitting TRBD1. Germline V gene sequence: CDR1 SGHRS, CDR2 YFSETQ. This CDR3 is built from 16 residues. V gave up 1 base and J gave up 0 bases; unmatched junction bases: 2. CDR3 bases: TGCGCCAGCAGCTTGCGGGGACAGGGCTCTGGAAACACCATATATTTT. Protein product: CASSLRGQGSGNTIYF.

The rearrangement uses TRBV19 and TRBJ2-1; 7 nucleotides agree with TRBD2. The germline V gene has CDR1 LNHDA and CDR2 SQIVND (reference sequence). V gave up 6 bases and J gave up 1 base; unmatched junction bases: 9. This CDR3 spans 16 amino acids. The chain's CDR3 is CASRTGTTRSYNEQFF. CDR3 sequence (DNA): TGTGCCAGTAGGACCGGGACTACCCGTTCCTACAATGAGCAGTTCTTC.

The gene calls are TRBV10-2 and TRBJ2-5; tentatively, D is TRBD2 (6 bases). The V end lost 6 bases, the J end lost 1 base, and 9 bases lay between the germline ends. This CDR3 spans 13 amino acids. Per the germline V gene, CDR1 is WSHSY and CDR2 is SAAADI. CDR3 region: CASRRDFQETQYF. The CDR3 nucleotides are TGCGCCAGCAGGCGGGACTTCCAAGAGACCCAGTACTTC.

This chain uses TRBV24-1 with TRBJ2-2, with D uncertain. The CDR3 totals 16 residues. Germline V CDR1 and CDR2: KGHDR, SFDVKD. Trimming shortened V by 1 base and J by 7 bases, and 15 bases separated the two germline ends. The CDR3 region is CATSDLGQVPDGELFF. CDR3 DNA: TGTGCCACCAGTGATTTAGGGCAGGTGCCGGACGGGGAGCTGTTTTTT.

In nucleotides, the CDR3 is TGTGCCAGCAGCCCTCCGGGACAACGCCTCCACTTT. Translation: CASSPPGQRLHF. The gene calls are TRBV12-3 or TRBV12-4 and TRBJ1-6; perhaps TRBD1 as D (6 bases). Trimming stripped 6 bases from V and 15 bases from J, with 15 bases between. The CDR3 has 12 residues.

The CDR3 nucleotides are TGTGCCAGTACCATGGATCCCATGAACACTGAAGCTTTCTTT. Its protein product is CASTMDPMNTEAFF. The chain couples TRBV19 to TRBJ1-1; D is ambiguous. From germline, CDR1 is LNHDA and CDR2 SQIVND (reference sequence). This CDR3 comprises 14 residues. The ends were cut back, 7 bases at V and 0 bases at J, with 12 bases in the middle.

This clone showed up just once. The genes are TRBV27 and TRBJ2-2; TRBD1 might be the D (6 bases). CDR3 length: 15 amino acids. Trimming cost V 7 bases and J 2 bases, with 14 bases left between them. The germline gives CDR1 MNHEY, CDR2 SMNVEV (reference sequence). The chain's CDR3 is CASKTGTPNTGELFF. In DNA form, the CDR3 reads TGTGCCAGCAAAACCGGGACACCAAACACCGGGGAGCTGTTTTTT.